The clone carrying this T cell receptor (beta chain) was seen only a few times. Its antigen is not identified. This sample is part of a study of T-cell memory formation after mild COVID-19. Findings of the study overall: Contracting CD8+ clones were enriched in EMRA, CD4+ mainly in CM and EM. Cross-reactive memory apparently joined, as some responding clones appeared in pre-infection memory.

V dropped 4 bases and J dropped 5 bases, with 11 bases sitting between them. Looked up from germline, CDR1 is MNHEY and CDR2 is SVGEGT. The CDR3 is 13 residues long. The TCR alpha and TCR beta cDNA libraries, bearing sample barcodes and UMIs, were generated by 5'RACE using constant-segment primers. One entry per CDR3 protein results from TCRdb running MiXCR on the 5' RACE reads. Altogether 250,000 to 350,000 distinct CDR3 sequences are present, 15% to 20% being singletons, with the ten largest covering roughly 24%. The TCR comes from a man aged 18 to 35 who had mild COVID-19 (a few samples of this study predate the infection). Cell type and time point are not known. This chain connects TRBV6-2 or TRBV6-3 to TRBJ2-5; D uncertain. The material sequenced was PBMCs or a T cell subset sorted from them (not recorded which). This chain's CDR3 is CASSWVVMETQYF. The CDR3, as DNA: TGTGCCAGCAGTTGGGTGGTTATGGAGACCCAGTACTTC.